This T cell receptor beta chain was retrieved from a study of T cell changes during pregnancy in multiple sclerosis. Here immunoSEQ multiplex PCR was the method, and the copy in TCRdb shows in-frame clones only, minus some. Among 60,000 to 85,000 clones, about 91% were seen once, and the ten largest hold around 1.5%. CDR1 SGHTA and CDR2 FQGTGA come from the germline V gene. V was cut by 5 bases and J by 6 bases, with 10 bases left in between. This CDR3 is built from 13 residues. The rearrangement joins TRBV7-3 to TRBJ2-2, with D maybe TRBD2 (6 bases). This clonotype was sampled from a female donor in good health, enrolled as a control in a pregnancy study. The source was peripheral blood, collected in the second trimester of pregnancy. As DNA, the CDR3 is TGTGCCAGCAGCCCCGGGGGTTCCGGGGAGCTGTTTTTT. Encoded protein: CASSPGGSGELFF. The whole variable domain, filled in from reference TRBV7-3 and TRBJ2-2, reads GAGVSQTPSNKVTEKGKYVELRCDPISGHTALYWYRQSLGQGPEFLIYFQGTGAADDSGLPNDRFFAVRPEGSVSTLKIQRTERGDSAVYLCASSPGGSGELFFGEGSRLTVL.